These T cell receptor beta chains were read from a single sample in a study of blood T cell repertoires in COVID-19. Generated by immunoSEQ multiplex PCR, the TCRdb table keeps only in-frame clones and is missing some. Of under 300,000 clones in the sample, 65% to 90% were seen once. Sequencing was performed on peripheral blood. These receptors were collected from a human donor in a cohort sampled during active COVID-19. Each CDR3 is given with its conserved first and last residue. D genes are given only for firm matches.

TRBD2	TRBJ2-7	TRBV7-2	CASSYPGGYEQYF	TGTGCCAGCAGCTATCCGGGGGGCTACGAGCAGTACTTC
.	TRBJ2-7	TRBV19	CASSIAGTGYEQYF	TGTGCCAGTAGTATAGCCGGGACTGGCTACGAGCAGTACTTC
TRBD1	TRBJ2-7	TRBV5-5	CASSGAGGGLEQYF	TGTGCCAGCAGCGGGGCAGGGGGCGGTCTCGAGCAGTACTTC
.	TRBJ2-1	TRBV3-1/TRBV3-2	CASSDYGNEQFF	TGTGCCAGCAGCGACTACGGTAATGAGCAGTTCTTC
TRBD2	TRBJ2-3	TRBV18	CASSPGLAGFSTDTQYF	TGTGCCAGCTCACCAGGACTAGCGGGTTTCTCCACAGATACGCAGTATTTT
TRBD1	TRBJ1-5	TRBV19	CASSDPGQGLKPQHF	TGTGCCAGTAGTGACCCGGGACAGGGGTTAAAGCCCCAGCATTTT
TRBD1	TRBJ2-3	TRBV5-4	CASSFRQGPDTQYF	TGTGCCAGCAGCTTCCGACAGGGGCCAGATACGCAGTATTTT
.	TRBJ2-5	TRBV21-1	CASSKAASGRRETQYF	TGTGCCAGCAGCAAAGCGGCTAGCGGGAGGCGGGAGACCCAGTACTTC
.	TRBJ1-4	TRBV7-9	CASSFPGTNEKLFF	TGTGCCAGCAGCTTTCCCGGGACTAATGAAAAACTGTTTTTT
TRBD2	TRBJ2-2	TRBV9	CASSPGLAGGELFF	TGTGCCAGCAGCCCGGGACTAGCGGGAGGGGAGCTGTTTTTT
.	TRBJ2-1	TRBV7-6	CASSPELVGGNEQFF	TGTGCCAGCAGCCCCGAACTAGTCGGTGGCAATGAGCAGTTCTTC
.	TRBJ2-2	TRBV2	CASGLAVGELFF	TGTGCCAGCGGGCTAGCTGTCGGGGAGCTGTTTTTT
TRBD2	TRBJ2-1	TRBV5-1	CASSLGLQRTSGYNEQFF	TGCGCCAGCAGCTTGGGCCTCCAGAGGACTAGCGGCTACAATGAGCAGTTCTTC
.	TRBJ2-7	TRBV18	CASSPLFNPGVTYEQYF	TGTGCCAGCTCACCATTATTTAATCCAGGTGTTACCTACGAGCAGTACTTC
TRBD1	TRBJ2-7	TRBV27	CASSLWSGTAAGGEQYF	TGTGCCAGCAGTTTATGGTCCGGGACAGCGGCAGGTGGCGAGCAGTACTTC